The rows below give T cell receptor beta chains drawn from one sample of a study of cytomegalovirus exposure and HLA in healthy donors. Sequenced by immunoSEQ multiplex PCR; TCRdb stores in-frame clones only, minus some. The table has 65,000 to 75,000 clones, roughly 94% seen once. The sample comprised PBMCs. The receptors shown here come from a woman between 18 and 30 years old in good health and CMV-seropositive. CDR3s include the opening cysteine and the closing phenylalanine or tryptophan. A D gene is named only where the DNA matches it firmly. Only part of the rows carry a size: once, few, many, or a class if the clone is expanded.

.,TRBD1,TRBV5-4,12,TRBJ1-2,CASSGRQGGYTF,TGTGCCAGCAGCGGAAGACAGGGTGGCTACACCTTC
.,.,TRBV6-5,15,TRBJ1-3,CASSYDRSSGNTIYF,TGTGCCAGCAGTTATGACAGGAGCTCTGGAAACACCATATATTTT
.,TRBD1,TRBV5-4,17,TRBJ1-4,CASSKGTGQGFNEKLFF,TGTGCCAGCAGCAAAGGGACCGGACAGGGATTTAATGAAAAACTGTTTTTT
.,.,TRBV7-9,16,TRBJ1-5,CASSFATGEKNQPQHF,TGTGCCAGCAGCTTTGCGACAGGAGAAAAAAATCAGCCCCAGCATTTT
.,.,TRBV27,16,TRBJ2-1,CASRGRLASWGRLQFF,TGTGCCAGCAGAGGGCGGCTAGCTTCTTGGGGGAGGCTGCAGTTCTTC
.,TRBD1,TRBV6-1,13,TRBJ1-1,CASEGQWGAEAFF,TGTGCCAGTGAGGGACAGTGGGGGGCTGAAGCTTTCTTT
.,TRBD1,TRBV9,14,TRBJ1-2,CASSGGTGNYGYTF,TGTGCCAGCAGCGGCGGGACAGGGAACTATGGCTACACCTTC
.,.,TRBV7-9,13,TRBJ1-4,CASKGQLNEKLFF,TGTGCCAGCAAAGGACAGCTTAATGAAAAACTGTTTTTT
.,TRBD1,TRBV7-9,18,TRBJ1-2,CASSSGGTGANVNYGYTF,TGTGCCAGCAGCTCAGGAGGGACAGGGGCGAACGTTAACTATGGCTACACCTTC
.,.,TRBV18,17,TRBJ1-1,CASSPVPNWTANTEAFF,TGTGCCAGCTCACCAGTTCCCAATTGGACAGCGAACACTGAAGCTTTCTTT
.,.,TRBV2,17,TRBJ2-7,CASSPGTRWRSSYEQYF,TGTGCCAGCAGTCCCGGGACTCGTTGGCGAAGCTCCTACGAGCAGTACTTC
.,.,TRBV5-8,13,TRBJ1-1,CASSSAGDTGAFF,TGTGCCAGCAGCTCCGCGGGGGACACCGGAGCTTTCTTT
.,.,TRBV20-1,11,TRBJ2-5,CSARGVETQYF,TGCAGTGCCCGCGGTGTGGAGACCCAGTACTTC
.,TRBD2,TRBV5-4,17,TRBJ2-5,CASSVGLAGGPQETQYF,TGTGCCAGCAGCGTGGGACTAGCGGGAGGTCCCCAAGAGACCCAGTACTTC
.,.,TRBV19,13,TRBJ1-1,CASSANRLTEAFF,TGTGCCAGTAGTGCCAACAGGCTTACTGAAGCTTTCTTT
.,.,TRBV18,15,TRBJ1-5,CASSPTGMGNQPQHF,TGTGCCAGCTCACCTACAGGGATGGGCAATCAGCCCCAGCATTTT
once,.,TRBV6-5,15,TRBJ2-2,CASSPSIQNTGELFF,TGTGCCAGCAGTCCATCGATACAGAACACCGGGGAGCTGTTTTTT
.,.,TRBV5-8,15,TRBJ2-3,CASSFWGTSTDTQYF,TGTGCCAGCAGCTTCTGGGGGACTAGCACAGATACGCAGTATTTT
.,TRBD2,TRBV6-6,16,TRBJ2-2,CATAGTSLANTGELFF,TGTGCCACCGCCGGGACTAGCCTCGCGAACACCGGGGAGCTGTTTTTT
.,.,TRBV28,13,TRBJ1-5,CATGRERDQPQHF,TGTGCCACCGGGAGGGAAAGGGATCAGCCCCAGCATTTT
.,TRBD1,TRBV9,16,TRBJ2-7,CASSGGTGGLTYEQYF,TGTGCCAGCAGCGGGGGGACAGGGGGCCTAACCTACGAGCAGTACTTC
.,.,TRBV29-1,14,TRBJ2-1,CSGDPIPGYNEQFF,TGCAGCGGTGATCCGATTCCGGGGTACAATGAGCAGTTCTTC
few,.,TRBV15,13,TRBJ1-3,CATSRTVSNTIYF,TGTGCCACCAGCAGGACAGTGTCAAACACCATATATTTT
.,.,TRBV6-5,14,TRBJ1-1,CASSYKGRSTEAFF,TGTGCCAGCAGTTATAAGGGGCGCAGCACTGAAGCTTTCTTT
.,.,TRBV6-1,13,TRBJ1-1,CASRLGQNTEAFF,TGTGCCAGCAGATTAGGACAGAACACTGAAGCTTTCTTT
.,.,TRBV15,13,TRBJ1-2,CATSRSTGLGYTF,TGTGCCACCAGCAGAAGTACAGGGCTTGGCTACACCTTC
.,TRBD1,TRBV14,14,TRBJ1-2,CASSRTTGSHGYTF,TGTGCCAGCAGCCGGACGACAGGGTCTCATGGCTACACCTTC
.,.,TRBV19,15,TRBJ1-2,CASSPRDSTYGGYTF,TGTGCCAGTAGTCCCAGGGACTCCACCTATGGTGGCTACACCTTC
.,.,TRBV27,13,TRBJ2-2,CASRRYSTGELFF,TGTGCCAGCAGGCGTTATAGCACCGGGGAGCTGTTTTTT
.,TRBD1,TRBV12-5,18,TRBJ1-1,CASGLLGTGGAVLAEAFF,TGTGCTAGTGGTTTGCTCGGGACAGGGGGCGCGGTACTGGCTGAAGCTTTCTTT